A single sample is the source of the 21 T cell receptor beta chains below, sequenced in a study of human T cells and chemical hapten exposure. Indicated time point: pre-sensitization, week 0. Sample treatment: therapeutic diphenylcyclopropenone sensitization with weekly scalp DPC. TCRdb itself ran the RACE reads through MiXCR, one entry per CDR3 protein. The table lists 350,000 to 400,000 distinct CDR3 sequences, 4.5% to 5.5% of them singletons. Source: whole blood, taken in connection with sensitization to the hapten diphenylcyclopropenone (DPC). These TCRs come from a woman aged 50 to 65 with alopecia areata. Some clones in this sample may be carry-over from other donors' samples.

This clonotype has at least ten counts. V usage is TRBV29-1 and J usage is TRBJ2-1, with 10 bases that match TRBD2. Germline lookup yields CDR1 SQVTM and CDR2 ANQGSEA. CDR3 size: 17 residues. Germline trimming cut 1 base from V and 7 bases from J; bases unmatched to any gene: 13. CDR3 sequence reads: CSVEVAGGFPVGNEQFF. CDR3 coding DNA: TGCAGCGTTGAAGTAGCGGGAGGCTTTCCGGTGGGGAATGAGCAGTTCTTC.

This clonotype was seen more than once but under ten times. The chain is built from TRBV15 and TRBJ1-1, with 8 bases matching TRBD1. This CDR3 comprises 14 residues. The V gene's germline CDR1 is LNHNV and CDR2 YYDKDF (reference sequence). The ends lost 4 bases at V and 5 bases at J; junction bases unmatched: 6. The CDR3 DNA is TGTGCCACCAGCACTCAGGGGGCGCGGACTGAAGCTTTCTTT. Translation gives CATSTQGARTEAFF.

This clonotype was seen a single time. The V gene is TRBV6-5, the J gene TRBJ2-2; 10 bases map to TRBD2. Per germline, CDR1 MNHEY and CDR2 SVGAGI. The V and J ends lost 5 bases and 7 bases, in that order; junction bases with no gene match: 13. The CDR3 extends over 17 amino acids. The CDR3 is CASSPGWSGGVSGELFF. In DNA, the CDR3 is TGTGCCAGCAGTCCGGGTTGGAGCGGGGGGGTGAGCGGGGAGCTGTTTTTT.

This clonotype was counted only a few times. CDR3 residues: CSALDRNQPQHF. DNA for the CDR3: TGCAGTGCTCTTGACAGGAATCAGCCCCAGCATTTT. The rearrangement joins TRBV20-1 to TRBJ1-5; D is possibly TRBD1 (6 bases). Germline V lookup: CDR1 DFQATT, CDR2 SNEGSKA (reference sequence). This CDR3 has 12 amino acids. The germline V and J ends were trimmed by 5 bases and 4 bases, with 9 bases remaining between them.

This clonotype was seen at least ten times. The chain recombines TRBV29-1 with TRBJ1-6; D is undetermined. The length of the CDR3 is 13 residues. The ends were cut back, 5 bases at V and 7 bases at J, with 12 bases in the middle. CDR1 and CDR2 from the germline V gene are SQVTM and ANQGSEA. The CDR3 loop is CSVRKTLNSPLHF. In DNA, the CDR3 is TGCAGCGTTCGTAAGACACTGAATTCACCCCTCCACTTT.

This clonotype was observed a handful of times. The chain joins TRBV4-2 to TRBJ1-6; D might be TRBD1 (5 bases). Between the trimmed V and J ends, which lost 0 bases and 10 bases, there was a span of 13 bases. The CDR3 runs 15 residues. Per germline, CDR1 LGHNA and CDR2 YNFKEQ. The CDR3 coding sequence is TGTGCCAGCAGCCAAGAAGAAGGGCAGGGATCACCCCTCCACTTT. This codes for CASSQEEGQGSPLHF.

The rearrangement links TRBV27 to TRBJ2-3, with 9 bases aligning to TRBD2. The germline gives CDR1 MNHEY, CDR2 SMNVEV (reference sequence). The V gene end was trimmed by 4 bases and the J gene end by 0 bases; junction bases not matched to a gene: 5. This CDR3 contains 16 residues. In DNA form, the CDR3 reads TGTGCCAGCAGTTCGGGGACTAGCCCCAGCACAGATACGCAGTATTTT. Translation gives CASSSGTSPSTDTQYF.

The chain couples TRBV9 to TRBJ2-3; 9 nucleotides match TRBD2. The CDR3 consists of 15 residues. Germline trimming cut 3 bases from V and 0 bases from J; bases unmatched to any gene: 2. The V gene's germline CDR1 is SGDLS and CDR2 YYNGEE. The CDR3 protein is CASSASGISTDTQYF. The DNA of the CDR3 is TGTGCCAGCAGCGCTAGCGGGATTAGCACAGATACGCAGTATTTT.

This clonotype came up many times. The chain carries TRBV12-3 or TRBV12-4 and TRBJ2-1, with D possibly TRBD2 on 5 matching bases. The CDR3 length is 16 residues. Trimming took off 2 bases at V and 2 bases at J, with 13 bases between the two ends. The DNA of the CDR3 is TGTGCCAGCAGTTTAAGTCTAGCCGGGACCTACAATGAGCAGTTCTTC. This codes for CASSLSLAGTYNEQFF.

This chain joins TRBV6-1 and TRBJ1-5; perhaps TRBD1 as D (6 bases). V dropped 1 base and J dropped 6 bases, with 13 bases sitting between them. The germline V gene encodes CDR1 MNHNS and CDR2 SASEGT. The CDR3 spans 15 residues. CDR3 protein: CASSEGWRGGQPQHF. The DNA for the CDR3 is TGTGCCAGCAGTGAAGGTTGGAGGGGGGGTCAGCCCCAGCATTTT.

This clonotype showed up just a few times. This rearrangement joins TRBV6-5 to TRBJ2-1, with D tentatively TRBD2 (5 bases). The CDR3 sequence is 15 residues long. Germline values: CDR1 MNHEY, CDR2 SVGAGI. Trimming took off 6 bases at V and 9 bases at J, with 21 bases between the two ends. CDR3 DNA sequence: TGTGCCAGCAGACAAACCGAACTAGTTTACGGTGAGCAGTTCTTC. It encodes CASRQTELVYGEQFF.

The rearrangement joins TRBV20-1 to TRBJ1-4; 7 nucleotides line up with TRBD1. CDR1 and CDR2 from the germline V gene are DFQATT and SNEGSKA (reference sequence). This CDR3 has 15 residues. V gave up 0 bases and J gave up 8 bases; unmatched junction bases: 9. CDR3 loop: CSARDRRGLVEKLFF. The CDR3 DNA sequence: TGCAGTGCTAGAGATCGGAGGGGGCTAGTAGAAAAACTGTTTTTT.

This chain joins TRBV9 and TRBJ2-3, with TRBD2 matching 14 bases. The CDR3 contains 18 residues. Germline lookup yields CDR1 SGDLS and CDR2 YYNGEE. The V and J ends lost 4 bases and 4 bases, in that order; junction bases with no gene match: 11. The CDR3 DNA reads as TGTGCCAGCAGCCCAGGACTAGCGGGAGGAGCGCTGGCAGATACGCAGTATTTT. This translates into CASSPGLAGGALADTQYF. Combining the CDR3 with reference TRBV9 and TRBJ2-3 gives the whole variable domain DSGVTQTPKHLITATGQRVTLRCSPRSGDLSVYWYQQSLDQGLQFLIQYYNGEERAKGNILERFSAQQFPDLHSELNLSSLELGDSALYFCASSPGLAGGALADTQYFGPGTRLTVL.

This clonotype was counted many times. The chain has TRBV28 and TRBJ2-4; 7 bases line up with TRBD2. The CDR3 consists of 13 residues. V dropped 6 bases and J dropped 6; count of bases not matched to a gene: 5. Per germline, CDR1 MDHEN and CDR2 SYDVKM. The CDR3 DNA is TGTGCCAGCAGGTGGGGGGGTTTAAACATTCAGTACTTC. This sequence encodes CASRWGGLNIQYF.

The chain is built from TRBV6-5 and TRBJ2-7; tentative D call: TRBD2 (5 bases). Germline-derived CDR1 and CDR2 are MNHEY and SVGAGI. CDR3 size: 15 residues. The germline V and J ends were trimmed by 0 bases and 5 bases, with 14 bases remaining between them. The CDR3 region has the DNA TGTGCCAGCAGTTACTCTTCGGGTGAGGGTAACGAGCAGTACTTC. Translation: CASSYSSGEGNEQYF.

This chain uses TRBV30 with TRBJ2-7, with a possible D match to TRBD1 (5 bases). The CDR3 extends over 12 amino acids. Germline V gene lookup returns CDR1 GTSNPN and CDR2 SVGIG (reference sequence). CDR3 loop: CAIGQDTYEQYF. The CDR3 bases are TGTGCAATAGGGCAGGACACCTACGAGCAGTACTTC.

This clonotype was found a few times. This chain connects TRBV4-1 to TRBJ2-1; 7 nucleotides line up with TRBD1. The CDR3 has 17 residues. From germline, CDR1 is MGHRA and CDR2 YSYEKL. The V segment lost 0 bases and the J segment 4 bases; nucleotides outside the gene matches: 9. The CDR3 loop is CASSQDVGQSPYNEQFF. CDR3 coding DNA: TGCGCCAGCAGCCAAGATGTGGGACAGAGTCCTTACAATGAGCAGTTCTTC.

The gene calls are TRBV30 and TRBJ1-1; D remains unclear. CDR3 length: 13 amino acids. Germline loops: CDR1 GTSNPN, CDR2 SVGIG (reference sequence). Trimming stripped 4 bases from V and 6 bases from J, with 15 bases between. The CDR3 nucleotides read TGTGCCTGGACCGGATACCTTCGGGCTGAAGCTTTCTTT. As protein: CAWTGYLRAEAFF.

This clonotype showed up many times. The chain couples TRBV10-3 to TRBJ2-7; D remains unclear. The CDR3 length is 13 residues. CDR1 and CDR2 (germline): ENHRY, SYGVKD. Between the trimmed V and J ends, which lost 3 bases and 3 bases, there was a span of 9 bases. The CDR3 DNA reads as TGTGCCATCAGTGATCTCACAAACTACGAGCAGTACTTC. Its protein is CAISDLTNYEQYF.

This clonotype has more than one count but fewer than ten. The chain is built from TRBV4-2 and TRBJ2-1, with 7 bases that match TRBD2. V trimming: 0 bases; J trimming: 8 bases; junction bases outside the gene matches: 4. The germline CDR1 and CDR2 sequences are LGHNA and YNFKEQ. The CDR3 is 14 amino acids. The CDR3 is CASSQEGGFDEQFF. CDR3 bases: TGTGCCAGCAGCCAAGAGGGGGGGTTCGATGAGCAGTTCTTC.

This clonotype was seen a handful of times. The chain recombines TRBV5-5 with TRBJ2-6; 11 nucleotides match TRBD1. This CDR3 is built from 17 residues. Trimming at V came to 1 base and at J to 2 bases, leaving 2 bases not matched to a gene. Per the germline V gene, CDR1 is SGHKS and CDR2 is YYEKEE (reference sequence). The DNA for the CDR3 is TGTGCCAGCAGCTTGTCGGGACAGGGGGCTGGGGCCAACGTCCTGACTTTC. Translation: CASSLSGQGAGANVLTF.